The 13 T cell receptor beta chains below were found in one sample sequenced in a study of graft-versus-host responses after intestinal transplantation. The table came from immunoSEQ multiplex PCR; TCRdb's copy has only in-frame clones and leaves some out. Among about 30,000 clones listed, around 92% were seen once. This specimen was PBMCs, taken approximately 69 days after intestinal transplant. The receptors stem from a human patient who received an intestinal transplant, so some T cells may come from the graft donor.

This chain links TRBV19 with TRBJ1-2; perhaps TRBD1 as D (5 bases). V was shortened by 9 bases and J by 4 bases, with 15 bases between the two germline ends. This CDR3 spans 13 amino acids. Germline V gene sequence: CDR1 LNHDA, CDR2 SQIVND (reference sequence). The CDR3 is CASGHLSGYGYTF. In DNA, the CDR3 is TGTGCCAGCGGACACCTGAGCGGCTATGGCTACACCTTC.

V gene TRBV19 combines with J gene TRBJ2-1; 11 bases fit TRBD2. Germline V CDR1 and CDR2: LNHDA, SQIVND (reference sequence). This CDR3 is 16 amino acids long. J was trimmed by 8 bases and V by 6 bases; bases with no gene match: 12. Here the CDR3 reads CASSEASGRPYDEQFF. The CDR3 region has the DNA TGTGCCAGTAGCGAAGCTAGCGGGAGGCCCTATGATGAGCAGTTCTTC.

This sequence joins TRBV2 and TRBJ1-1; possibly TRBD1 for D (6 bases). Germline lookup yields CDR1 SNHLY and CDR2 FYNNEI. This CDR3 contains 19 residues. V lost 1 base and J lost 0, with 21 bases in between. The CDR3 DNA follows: TGTGCCAGCAGTGAAGAAGTCGGGAACGTAGACAGGCTGAACACTGAAGCTTTCTTT. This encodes CASSEEVGNVDRLNTEAFF. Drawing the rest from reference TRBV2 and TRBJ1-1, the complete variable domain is EPEVTQTPSHQVTQMGQEVILRCVPISNHLYFYWYRQILGQKVEFLVSFYNNEISEKSEIFDDQFSVERPDGSNFTLKIRSTKLEDSAMYFCASSEEVGNVDRLNTEAFFGQGTRLTVV.

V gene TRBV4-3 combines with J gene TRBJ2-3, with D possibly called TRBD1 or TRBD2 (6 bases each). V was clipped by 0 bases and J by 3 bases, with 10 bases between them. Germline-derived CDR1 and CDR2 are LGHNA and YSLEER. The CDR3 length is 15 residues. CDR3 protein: CASSQEGGETDTQYF. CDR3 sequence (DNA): TGCGCCAGCAGCCAAGAGGGGGGCGAAACAGATACGCAGTATTTT.

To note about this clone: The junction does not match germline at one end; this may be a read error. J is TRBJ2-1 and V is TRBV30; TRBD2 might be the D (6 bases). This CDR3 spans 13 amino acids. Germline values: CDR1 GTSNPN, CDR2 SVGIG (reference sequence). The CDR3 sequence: CAWCTGVYNERFF. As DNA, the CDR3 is TGTGCCTGGTGTACGGGGGTCTACAATGAGCGGTTCTTC.

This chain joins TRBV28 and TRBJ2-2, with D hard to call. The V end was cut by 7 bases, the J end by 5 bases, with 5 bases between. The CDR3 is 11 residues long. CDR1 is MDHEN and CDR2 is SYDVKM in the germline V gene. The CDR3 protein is CASMGTGELFF. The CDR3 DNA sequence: TGTGCCAGCATGGGGACCGGGGAGCTGTTTTTT.

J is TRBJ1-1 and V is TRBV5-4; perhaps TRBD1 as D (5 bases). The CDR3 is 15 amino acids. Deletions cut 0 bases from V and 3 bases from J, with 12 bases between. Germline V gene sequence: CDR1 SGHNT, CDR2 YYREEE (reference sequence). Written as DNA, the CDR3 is TGTGCCAGCAGCTTGGAGGGCAGGGCGGACACTGAAGCTTTCTTT. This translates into CASSLEGRADTEAFF.

CDR3 residues: CASSDSGTTEAFF. The CDR3 DNA sequence: TGTGCCAGCAGTGACTCGGGGACGACTGAAGCTTTCTTT. The V call is TRBV6-4, the J call TRBJ1-1, with D perhaps matching TRBD1 (5 bases). CDR1 and CDR2 (germline): MRHNA, SNTAGT. There are 13 residues in the CDR3. V was trimmed by 0 bases and J by 5 bases, leaving 7 bases between them.

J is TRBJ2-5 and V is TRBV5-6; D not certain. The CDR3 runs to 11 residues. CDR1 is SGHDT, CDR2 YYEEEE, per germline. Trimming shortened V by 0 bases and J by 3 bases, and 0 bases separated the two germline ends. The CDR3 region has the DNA TGTGCCAGCAGCTTGGAAGAGACCCAGTACTTC. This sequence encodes CASSLEETQYF.

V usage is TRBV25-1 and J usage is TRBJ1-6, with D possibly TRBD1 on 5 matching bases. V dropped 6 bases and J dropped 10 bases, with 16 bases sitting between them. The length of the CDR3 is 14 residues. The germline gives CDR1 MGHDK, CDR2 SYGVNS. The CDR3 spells CASSGAGDPSPLHF. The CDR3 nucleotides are TGTGCCAGCAGCGGGGCGGGGGATCCCTCACCCCTCCACTTT.

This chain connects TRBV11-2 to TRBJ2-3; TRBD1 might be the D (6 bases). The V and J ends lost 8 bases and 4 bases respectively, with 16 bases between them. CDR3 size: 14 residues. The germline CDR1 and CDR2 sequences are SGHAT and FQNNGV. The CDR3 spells CASGSTGLADTQYF. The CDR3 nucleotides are TGTGCCAGCGGATCGACAGGATTAGCAGATACGCAGTATTTT.

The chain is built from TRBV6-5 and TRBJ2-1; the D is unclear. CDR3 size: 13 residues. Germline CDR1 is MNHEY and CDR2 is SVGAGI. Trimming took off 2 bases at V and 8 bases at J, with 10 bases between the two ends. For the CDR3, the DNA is TGTGCCAGCAGTTACCCCTTGAGCGATGAGCAGTTCTTC. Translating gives CASSYPLSDEQFF.

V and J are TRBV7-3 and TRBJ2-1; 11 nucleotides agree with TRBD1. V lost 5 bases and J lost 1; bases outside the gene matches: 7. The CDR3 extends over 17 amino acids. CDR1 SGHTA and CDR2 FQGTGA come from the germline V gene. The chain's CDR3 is CASSPLRDRGSYNEQFF. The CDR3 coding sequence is TGTGCCAGCAGCCCCCTCCGGGACAGGGGGTCCTACAATGAGCAGTTCTTC.